The 5 T cell receptor beta chains below all came from one sample that was sequenced in a study of human T cells and chemical hapten exposure. TCRdb itself ran the RACE reads through MiXCR, one entry per CDR3 protein. The sample includes 40,000 or so distinct CDR3 sequences, 10% of them seen just once. Time point described: pre-sensitization, week 0. Treatment noted: therapeutic diphenylcyclopropenone sensitization with weekly scalp DPC. This specimen was whole blood, taken in connection with sensitization to the hapten diphenylcyclopropenone (DPC). These receptors all come from a man aged 25-45 years with alopecia areata. Some clones in this sample may be carry-over from other donors' samples.

This CDR3 is CASSRYQETQYF. The CDR3 coding sequence is TGTGCCAGCAGTCGGTACCAAGAGACCCAGTACTTC. The chain employs TRBV11-2 and TRBJ2-5; D remains ambiguous. The CDR3 has 12 residues. Germline V gives CDR1 SGHAT, CDR2 FQNNGV. Trimming removed 6 bases at V and 0 bases at J, with 5 bases between. The full variable domain, in which reference TRBV11-2 and TRBJ2-5 provide the parts outside the CDR3, is EAGVAQSPRYKIIEKRQSVAFWCNPISGHATLYWYQQILGQGPKLLIQFQNNGVVDDSQLPKDRFSAERLKGVDSTLKIQPAKLEDSAVYLCASSRYQETQYFGPGTRLLVL.

This clonotype was recorded many times. V and J are TRBV11-2 and TRBJ1-5; possible D gene TRBD1, 5 bases. CDR1 SGHAT and CDR2 FQNNGV come from the germline V gene. The V end was cut by 4 bases, the J end by 2 bases, with 12 bases between. CDR3 length: 15 amino acids. CDR3 residues: CASSSGQGGNQPQHF. CDR3 DNA sequence: TGTGCCAGCAGCTCAGGGCAGGGCGGCAATCAGCCCCAGCATTTT.

This sequence joins TRBV7-2 and TRBJ1-6; D is undetermined. The CDR3 consists of 15 residues. Per the germline V gene, CDR1 is SGHTA and CDR2 is FQGNSA. V lost 5 bases, J lost 0 bases, and 8 bases lay in between. As DNA, the CDR3 is TGTGCCAGCAGCATCAAGAGCTCCTATAATTCACCCCTCCACTTT. It encodes CASSIKSSYNSPLHF.

The chain employs TRBV10-3 and TRBJ1-2; 11 nucleotides match TRBD1. The germline V gene encodes CDR1 ENHRY and CDR2 SYGVKD. V lost 4 bases, J lost 3 bases, and 4 bases stayed unmatched. This CDR3 is 15 amino acids long. The CDR3 is CAISGTGGLYYGYTF. For the CDR3, the DNA is TGTGCCATCAGTGGGACAGGGGGCCTCTACTATGGCTACACCTTC.

The chain uses TRBV5-1 and TRBJ2-1, with TRBD2 identical over 8 bases. V was pared by 4 bases and J by 0 bases, with 6 bases of the junction left unmatched. From germline, CDR1 is SGHRS and CDR2 YFSETQ. The CDR3 extends over 16 amino acids. The chain's CDR3 is CASSRSAGDSYNEQFF. The CDR3 DNA reads TGCGCCAGCAGCCGGTCAGCGGGGGACTCCTACAATGAGCAGTTCTTC.